Included here is one T cell receptor beta chain sequence, with context. This specimen comes from a study of T cell changes during pregnancy in multiple sclerosis. The method was immunoSEQ multiplex PCR; TCRdb's version includes in-frame clones alone and lacks a portion of them. This sample has 56,000 or so clones; over 75% occur once, and the top ten carry more than 1.5%. The CDR3 totals 12 residues. J was trimmed by 6 bases and V by 4 bases; bases with no gene match: 1. The V gene's germline CDR1 is SGDLS and CDR2 YYNGEE. The clonotype comes from a female donor with multiple sclerosis, enrolled in a pregnancy study. The chain is built from TRBV9 and TRBJ2-7; the match to TRBD1 covers 10 bases. Sample: peripheral blood, taken after pregnancy. The CDR3 DNA reads TGTGCCAGCAGCCGGGACAGGGGCGAGCAGTACTTC. Translating it yields CASSRDRGEQYF. Based on the CDR3 plus reference TRBV9 and TRBJ2-7, the full variable domain is DSGVTQTPKHLITATGQRVTLRCSPRSGDLSVYWYQQSLDQGLQFLIQYYNGEERAKGNILERFSAQQFPDLHSELNLSSLELGDSALYFCASSRDRGEQYFGPGTRLTVT.